This T cell receptor (beta chain) was identified in a study of cytomegalovirus exposure and HLA in healthy donors. J gave up 2 bases and V 7 bases, and 7 bases lay outside the gene matches. Germline V gives CDR1 SNHLY, CDR2 FYNNEI. This CDR3 comprises 14 residues. Amplification used 60 Vbeta primers and 13 Jbeta primers. Profiled with immunoSEQ multiplex PCR; TCRdb holds only in-frame clones, not every one. The sample lists about 180,000 clones, 75% to 90% occurring once. Material for sequencing was PBMCs. The chain uses TRBV2 and TRBJ2-5; TRBD2 agrees at 7 bases. The clonotype comes from a girl aged 5-17 years in good health and CMV-seropositive. The CDR3 is CASKRDSSQETQYF. The CDR3 DNA reads TGTGCCAGCAAGCGGGACTCCTCTCAAGAGACCCAGTACTTC.